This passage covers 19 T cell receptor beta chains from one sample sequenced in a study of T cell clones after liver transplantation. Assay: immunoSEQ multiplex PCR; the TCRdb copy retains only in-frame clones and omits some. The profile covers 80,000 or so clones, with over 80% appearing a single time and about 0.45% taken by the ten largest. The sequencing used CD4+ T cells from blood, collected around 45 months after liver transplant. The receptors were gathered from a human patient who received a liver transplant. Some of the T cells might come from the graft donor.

For the CDR3, the DNA is TGTGCCAGTACTATGGGCCGTTCTGGGGCCAACGTCCTGACTTTC. It yields the protein CASTMGRSGANVLTF. This chain links TRBV19 with TRBJ2-6; no reliable D call. Trimming removed 7 bases at V and 1 base at J, with 11 bases between. From germline, CDR1 is LNHDA and CDR2 SQIVND (reference sequence). CDR3 length: 15 residues.

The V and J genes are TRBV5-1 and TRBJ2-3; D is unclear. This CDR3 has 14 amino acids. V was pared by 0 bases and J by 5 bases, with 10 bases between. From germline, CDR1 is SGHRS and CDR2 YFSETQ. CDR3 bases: TGCGCCAGCAGCTTGGGAGGTTTTAGAGATACGCAGTATTTT. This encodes CASSLGGFRDTQYF.

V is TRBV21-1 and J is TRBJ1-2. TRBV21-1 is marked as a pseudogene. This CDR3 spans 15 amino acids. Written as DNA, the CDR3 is TGTGCCAGCAGCAAAAGGTGGAGAGGGGCCTATGGCTACACCTTC. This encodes CASSKRWRGAYGYTF.

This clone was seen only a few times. Written as DNA, the CDR3 is TGTGCCAGCCGGCGGGGGGAAAAACTGTTTTTT. This translates into CASRRGEKLFF. V is TRBV19 and J is TRBJ1-4; TRBD1 is a possible D gene (5 bases). CDR1 and CDR2 from the germline V gene are LNHDA and SQIVND (reference sequence). V dropped 9 bases and J dropped 8 bases, with 10 bases sitting between them. The CDR3 spans 11 residues.

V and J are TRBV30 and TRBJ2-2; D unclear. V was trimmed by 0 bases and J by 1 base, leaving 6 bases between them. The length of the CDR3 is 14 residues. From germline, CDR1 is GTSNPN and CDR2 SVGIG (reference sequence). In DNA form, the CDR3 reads TGTGCCTGGAGTGTTTGGCAGAACACCGGGGAGCTGTTTTTT. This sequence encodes CAWSVWQNTGELFF.

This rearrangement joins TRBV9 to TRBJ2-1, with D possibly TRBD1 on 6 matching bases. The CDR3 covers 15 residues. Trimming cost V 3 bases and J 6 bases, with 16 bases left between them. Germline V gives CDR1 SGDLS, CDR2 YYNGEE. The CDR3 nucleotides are TGTGCCAGCAGCGAGGGGGTGGGTAGCCTCAATGAGCAGTTCTTC. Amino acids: CASSEGVGSLNEQFF.

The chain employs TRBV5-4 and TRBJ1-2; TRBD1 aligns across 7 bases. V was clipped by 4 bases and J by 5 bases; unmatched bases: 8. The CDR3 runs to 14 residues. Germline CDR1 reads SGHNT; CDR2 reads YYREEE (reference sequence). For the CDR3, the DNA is TGTGCCAGCAGCCAGGGACAGCGGCCTTATGGCTACACCTTC. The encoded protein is CASSQGQRPYGYTF.

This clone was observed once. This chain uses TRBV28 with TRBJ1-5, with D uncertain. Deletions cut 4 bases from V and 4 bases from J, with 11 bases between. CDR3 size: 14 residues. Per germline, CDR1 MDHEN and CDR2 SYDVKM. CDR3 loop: CASSSPSGNQPQHF. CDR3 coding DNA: TGTGCCAGCAGTTCCCCAAGCGGGAATCAGCCCCAGCATTTT.

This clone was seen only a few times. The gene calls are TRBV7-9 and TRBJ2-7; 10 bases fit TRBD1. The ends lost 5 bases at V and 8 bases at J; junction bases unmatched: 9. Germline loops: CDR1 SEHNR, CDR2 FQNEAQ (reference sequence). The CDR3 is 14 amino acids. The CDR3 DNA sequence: TGTGCCAGCAGCGCGGGACAGGGGTCCTCCCAGCAGTACTTC. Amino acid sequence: CASSAGQGSSQQYF.

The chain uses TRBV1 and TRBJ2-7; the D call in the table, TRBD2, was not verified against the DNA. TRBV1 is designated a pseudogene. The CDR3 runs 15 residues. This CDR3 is CTSSSMLWEEDEQYF. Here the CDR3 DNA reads TGCACCAGCAGCTCCATGTTGTGGGAGGAGGACGAGCAGTACTTC.

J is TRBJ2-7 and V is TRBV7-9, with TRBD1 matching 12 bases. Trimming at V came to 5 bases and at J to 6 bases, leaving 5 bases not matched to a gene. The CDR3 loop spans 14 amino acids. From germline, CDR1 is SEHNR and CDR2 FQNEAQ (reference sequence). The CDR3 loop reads CASSRGQGAFEQYF. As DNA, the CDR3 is TGTGCCAGCAGCAGGGGACAGGGGGCTTTCGAGCAGTACTTC.

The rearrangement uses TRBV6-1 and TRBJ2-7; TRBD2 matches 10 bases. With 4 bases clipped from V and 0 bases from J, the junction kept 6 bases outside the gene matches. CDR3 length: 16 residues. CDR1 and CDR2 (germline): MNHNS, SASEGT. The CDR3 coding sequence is TGTGCCAGCAGTGTGTCACTAGCGGGGACCTCCTACGAGCAGTACTTC. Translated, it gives CASSVSLAGTSYEQYF.

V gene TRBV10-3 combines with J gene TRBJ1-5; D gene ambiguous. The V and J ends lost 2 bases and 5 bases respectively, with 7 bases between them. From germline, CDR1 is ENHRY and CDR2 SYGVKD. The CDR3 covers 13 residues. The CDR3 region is CAISEDPDQPQHF. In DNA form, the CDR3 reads TGTGCCATCAGTGAGGATCCCGATCAGCCCCAGCATTTT.

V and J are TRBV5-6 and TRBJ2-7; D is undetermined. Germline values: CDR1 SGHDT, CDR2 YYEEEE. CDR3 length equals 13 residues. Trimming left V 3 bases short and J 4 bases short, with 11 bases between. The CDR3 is CASSSLDLYEQYF. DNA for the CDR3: TGTGCCAGCAGCTCCCTGGACCTTTACGAGCAGTACTTC.

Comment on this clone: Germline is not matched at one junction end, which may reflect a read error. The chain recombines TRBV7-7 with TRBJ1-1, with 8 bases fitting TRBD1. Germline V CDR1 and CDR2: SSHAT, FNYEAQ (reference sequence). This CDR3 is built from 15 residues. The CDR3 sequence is CASSPLQGAYTEAFF. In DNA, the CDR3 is TGTGCTAGCAGCCCATTGCAGGGGGCTTACACTGAAGCTTTCTTT.

The CDR3 coding sequence is TGTGCCAGTACCCAGACAGGGGCCTTCTATGGCTACACCTTC. The encoded protein is CASTQTGAFYGYTF. The rearrangement links TRBV19 to TRBJ1-2; 8 bases are shared with TRBD1. This CDR3 region has 14 residues. V shed 7 bases, J shed 4 bases, and the junction held 8 bases outside the gene matches. Germline V gene data show CDR1 as LNHDA and CDR2 as SQIVND (reference sequence).

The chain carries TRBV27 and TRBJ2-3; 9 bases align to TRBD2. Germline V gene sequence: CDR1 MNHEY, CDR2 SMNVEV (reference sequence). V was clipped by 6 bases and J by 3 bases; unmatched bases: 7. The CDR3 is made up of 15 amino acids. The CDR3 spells CASSPRTSETDTQYF. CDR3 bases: TGTGCCAGCAGCCCCAGGACTAGCGAGACAGATACGCAGTATTTT.

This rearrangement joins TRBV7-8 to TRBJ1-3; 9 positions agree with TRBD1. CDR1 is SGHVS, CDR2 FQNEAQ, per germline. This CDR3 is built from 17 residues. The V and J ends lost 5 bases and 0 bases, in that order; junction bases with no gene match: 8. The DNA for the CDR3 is TGTGCCAGCAGCCCCACAGGGGGCCTAAGCTCTGGAAACACCATATATTTT. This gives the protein CASSPTGGLSSGNTIYF.

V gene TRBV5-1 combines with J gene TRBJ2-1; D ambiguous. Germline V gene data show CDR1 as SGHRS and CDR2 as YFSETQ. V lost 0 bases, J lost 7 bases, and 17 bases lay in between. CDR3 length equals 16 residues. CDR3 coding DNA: TGCGCCAGCAGCTTGGAGCTCTGGGCAGGAAAAAATGAGCAGTTCTTC. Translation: CASSLELWAGKNEQFF.